The present T cell receptor beta chain was sequenced within a study of blood T cells in healthy people across ages. Through a sample-barcoded 5' primer and a J-beta primer mix, a second PCR was run for about 7 to 12 cycles. TCRdb reprocessed the 5' RACE reads with MiXCR, giving one entry per CDR3 protein. The sample contains hundreds of thousands of distinct CDR3 sequences, about 59% of which appear only once. Trimming took 6 bases from V and 5 from J; bases not matched to a gene: 4. The CDR3 contains 13 residues. Every sample gave at least 6 micrograms of total RNA when it was extracted. This chain links TRBV12-3 or TRBV12-4 with TRBJ2-5, with TRBD1 matching over 9 bases. The material sequenced was blood. This sequence originates from a man aged 25 to 45 in good health. The chain's CDR3 is CASRQGAKETQYF. In DNA, the CDR3 is TGTGCCAGCAGACAGGGGGCGAAGGAGACCCAGTACTTC.